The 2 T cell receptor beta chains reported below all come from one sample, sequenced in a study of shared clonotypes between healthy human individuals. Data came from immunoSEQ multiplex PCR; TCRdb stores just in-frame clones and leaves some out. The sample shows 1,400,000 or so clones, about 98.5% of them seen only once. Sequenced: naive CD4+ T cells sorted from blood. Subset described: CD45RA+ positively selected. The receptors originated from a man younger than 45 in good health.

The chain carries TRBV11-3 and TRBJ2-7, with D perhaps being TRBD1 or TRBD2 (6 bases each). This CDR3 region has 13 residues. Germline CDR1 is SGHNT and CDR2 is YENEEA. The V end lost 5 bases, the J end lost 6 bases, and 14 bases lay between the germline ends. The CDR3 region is CASSPRGSGEQYF. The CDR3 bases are TGTGCCAGCAGCCCCAGGGGTAGCGGCGAGCAGTACTTC. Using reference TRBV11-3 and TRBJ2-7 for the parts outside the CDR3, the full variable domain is EAGVVQSPRYKIIEKKQPVAFWCNPISGHNTLYWYLQNLGQGPELLIRYENEEAVDDSQLPKDRFSAERLKGVDSTLKIQPAELGDSAVYLCASSPRGSGEQYFGPGTRLTVT.

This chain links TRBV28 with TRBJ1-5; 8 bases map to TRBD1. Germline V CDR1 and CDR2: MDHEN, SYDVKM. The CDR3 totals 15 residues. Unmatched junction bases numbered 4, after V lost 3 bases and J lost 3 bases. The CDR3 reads CASSFRTGLNQPQHF. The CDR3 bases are TGTGCCAGCAGTTTCCGGACAGGGCTCAATCAGCCCCAGCATTTT.